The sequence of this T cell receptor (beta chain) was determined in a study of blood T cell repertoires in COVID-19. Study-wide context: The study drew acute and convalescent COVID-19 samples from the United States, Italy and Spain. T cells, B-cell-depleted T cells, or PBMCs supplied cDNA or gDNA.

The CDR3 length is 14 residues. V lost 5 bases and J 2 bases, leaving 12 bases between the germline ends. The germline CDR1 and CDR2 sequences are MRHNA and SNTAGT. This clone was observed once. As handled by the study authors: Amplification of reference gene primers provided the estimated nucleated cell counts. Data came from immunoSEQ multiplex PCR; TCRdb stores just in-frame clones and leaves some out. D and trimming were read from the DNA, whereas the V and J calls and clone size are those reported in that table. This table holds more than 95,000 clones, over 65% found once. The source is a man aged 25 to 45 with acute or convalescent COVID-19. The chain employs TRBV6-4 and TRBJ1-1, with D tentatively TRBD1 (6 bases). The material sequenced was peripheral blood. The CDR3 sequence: CASSPGGVNTEAFF. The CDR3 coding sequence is TGTGCCAGCAGTCCGGGGGGCGTTAACACTGAAGCTTTCTTT.